This TCR beta chain was obtained from a study of molecular identifiers for immune sequencing clone quantification. Study summary: Four of five RNA aliquots from around 18,000 or 91,000 naive CD8 T cells were sequenced.

Sorted naive CD8 T cells, 20,000 to 1,000,000, were sequenced from 10%, 30% or 50% RNA. The length of the CDR3 is 14 residues. With 4 bases clipped from V and 4 bases from J, the junction kept 5 bases outside the gene matches. Germline values: CDR1 SGHDN, CDR2 FVKESK. From the PCR reads, TCRdb called clonotypes with MiXCR, one entry per CDR3 protein. The sample records fewer than 100,000 distinct CDR3 sequences, roughly 23% being singletons. This clonotype has more than one count but fewer than ten. The clonotype originates from a human donor in good health. Some libraries in this study had Jurkat cell RNA spiked in. The rearrangement joins TRBV14 to TRBJ2-5; TRBD1 matches at 8 bases. The sequencing sample was made of naive CD8+ T cells from blood, with Jurkat cell RNA spiked in. Subset meaning: FACS-sorted CD8+CD4-CCR7+CD45RA+ naive T cells. For the CDR3, the DNA is TGTGCCAGCAGCCCTACCAGGGGGCGAGAGACCCAGTACTTC. Translation: CASSPTRGRETQYF. Together with reference TRBV14 and TRBJ2-5, the CDR3 gives the full variable domain: EAGVTQFPSHSVIEKGQTVTLRCDPISGHDNLYWYRRVMGKEIKFLLHFVKESKQDESGMPNNRFLAERTGGTYSTLKVQPAELEDSGVYFCASSPTRGRETQYFGPGTRLLVL.